These 31 T cell receptor beta chains were all obtained from the same sample, sequenced in a study of regulatory T cells in long-lasting Graves disease. Through Arm-PCR of CDR3 regions and iRepertoire HTBI primers, TCR beta libraries were built. MiXCR was run by TCRdb on the multiplex PCR reads, yielding one entry per CDR3 protein. The sample lists 400,000 to 500,000 distinct CDR3 sequences, about 15% occurring once. This sample's time point: newly diagnosed GD, antithyroid drugs for less than 3 months. Preparation of the TCR library used RNA extracted from PBMCs. In addition, the sample was reused for a study of T cells in Graves' hyperthyroidism and ophthalmopathy.

Source: peripheral blood mononuclear cells (PBMCs), taken at new diagnosis, from a patient treated with antithyroid drugs. These receptors were taken from a woman between 18 and 30 years old with Graves disease.

This clonotype was recorded many times. The chain carries TRBV28 and TRBJ1-4; D is unresolved. V shed 4 bases and J shed 3 bases, with 12 bases lying between them. CDR3 length: 15 amino acids. Germline V gives CDR1 MDHEN, CDR2 SYDVKM. The CDR3 DNA reads as TGTGCCAGCAGTTCCACTGGTGGGGCTAATGAAAAACTGTTTTTT. Amino acid sequence: CASSSTGGANEKLFF.

A remark on this clonotype: Given a much more abundant clone one base away, this may be a read error. This chain uses TRBV30 with TRBJ2-1, with TRBD2 identical over 9 bases. This CDR3 comprises 13 residues. Per the germline V gene, CDR1 is GTSNPN and CDR2 is SVGIG (reference sequence). CDR3 DNA sequence: TGTGGCTGGGCTAGCGGGACAAGCCATGAGCAGTTCTTC. It yields the protein CGWASGTSHEQFF. Variable domain in full (rest from reference TRBV30 and TRBJ2-1): SQTIHQWPATLVQPVGSPLSLECTVEGTSNPNLYWYRQAAGRGLQLLFYSVGIGQISSEVPQNLSASRPQDRQFILSSKKLLLSDSGFYLCGWASGTSHEQFFGPGTRLTVL.

This clonotype has just a few counts. V usage is TRBV19 and J usage is TRBJ2-7; 9 bases map to TRBD2. CDR3 length: 15 amino acids. Unmatched junction bases numbered 9, after V lost 3 bases and J lost 6 bases. Germline loops: CDR1 LNHDA, CDR2 SQIVND (reference sequence). The DNA of the CDR3 is TGTGCCAGTAGTATGGGAAGTAGCGGGAGTGGCGAGCAGTACTTC. It translates to CASSMGSSGSGEQYF.

This clonotype turned up a few times. The chain is built from TRBV14 and TRBJ2-1; 10 bases agree with TRBD2. CDR1 is SGHDN and CDR2 is FVKESK in the germline V gene. The V gene end was trimmed by 5 bases and the J gene end by 8 bases; junction bases not matched to a gene: 12. The CDR3 sequence is 16 residues long. The CDR3 nucleotides are TGTGCCAGCAGCACGCCAGCGGGAGGGCCAGCATATGAGCAGTTCTTC. Protein: CASSTPAGGPAYEQFF.

This clonotype was counted ten times or more. This chain uses TRBV7-9 with TRBJ1-1; 9 bases fit TRBD1. CDR1 is SEHNR, CDR2 FQNEAQ, per germline (reference sequence). The CDR3 loop spans 17 amino acids. The J segment lost 1 base and the V segment lost 0 bases, leaving 6 bases of the junction unmatched. The CDR3 is CASSLAVWDRANTEAFF. For the CDR3, the DNA is TGTGCCAGCAGCTTAGCGGTATGGGACAGGGCGAACACTGAAGCTTTCTTT.

This clonotype occurred a few times. V gene TRBV7-2 combines with J gene TRBJ1-1; D unresolved. This CDR3 region has 13 residues. V lost 3 bases to trimming and J lost 0 bases, with 5 bases between them. CDR1 is SGHTA, CDR2 FQGNSA, per germline. The CDR3 sequence: CASSFPVNTEAFF. As DNA, the CDR3 is TGTGCCAGCAGCTTTCCAGTGAACACTGAAGCTTTCTTT.

This clonotype was detected only once. A much larger clonotype is one base distant, so this may be a read error. V usage is TRBV11-3 and J usage is TRBJ2-1; D call uncertain. V lost 2 bases, J lost 9 bases, and 14 bases lay in between. The CDR3 has 14 residues. The germline CDR1 and CDR2 sequences are SGHNT and YENEEA. The CDR3 sequence: CASSLLGRISEQFF. As DNA, the CDR3 is TGTGCCAGCAGCTTACTCGGACGGATCAGTGAGCAGTTCTTC.

This clonotype was seen at least ten times. The gene calls are TRBV10-3 and TRBJ2-1, with D perhaps TRBD1 (7 bases). CDR1 ENHRY and CDR2 SYGVKD come from the germline V gene. CDR3 length: 12 residues. The germline V and J ends were trimmed by 10 bases and 7 bases, with 14 bases remaining between them. The CDR3 here is CATGGSSNEQFF. CDR3 bases: TGTGCCACAGGGGGGTCGAGTAATGAGCAGTTCTTC.

This clonotype has a handful of counts. The V call is TRBV7-9, the J call TRBJ2-7; weak D call: TRBD1 (6 bases). Trimming pared 3 bases from V and 1 base from J, leaving 13 bases between. Germline CDR1 SEHNR, CDR2 FQNEAQ (reference sequence). This CDR3 is 15 amino acids long. The DNA for the CDR3 is TGTGCCAGCAGCTTTCAAGGACAGTATTCCTACGAGCAGTACTTC. Translating gives CASSFQGQYSYEQYF.

This clonotype was counted a few times. The chain uses TRBV3-1 and TRBJ2-6; D is ambiguous. Germline values: CDR1 LGHDT, CDR2 YNNKEL (reference sequence). This CDR3 region has 14 residues. Trimming took 4 bases from V and 2 from J, leaving 6 bases between them. The CDR3 DNA reads as TGTGCCAGCAGCCTCCCGACTGGGGCCAACGTCCTGACTTTC. Its translation: CASSLPTGANVLTF.

Only a few counts were recorded for this clonotype. The CDR3 nucleotides are TGCAGTGCTTGTGACGTTGACTACGAGCAGTACTTC. This gives the protein CSACDVDYEQYF. The chain has TRBV20-1 and TRBJ2-7, with no clear D. The germline V and J ends were trimmed by 5 bases and 3 bases, with 11 bases remaining between them. CDR3 size: 12 residues. CDR1 and CDR2 from the germline V gene are DFQATT and SNEGSKA (reference sequence).

The chain has TRBV6-2 or TRBV6-3 and TRBJ2-7; 12 positions agree with TRBD2. J gave up 0 bases and V 4 bases, and 7 bases lay outside the gene matches. In germline, CDR1 is MNHEY, CDR2 SVGEGT. CDR3 length equals 17 residues. CDR3 region: CASSLRLAGVGSYEQYF. In DNA form, the CDR3 reads TGTGCCAGCAGTTTGCGACTAGCGGGAGTGGGCTCCTACGAGCAGTACTTC.

In the case of this clonotype: A far larger clone is just one base off, so this is likely a read error. The rearrangement joins TRBV7-9 to TRBJ1-1, with 8 bases fitting TRBD1. The germline gives CDR1 SEHNR, CDR2 FQNEAQ (reference sequence). The CDR3 is 15 amino acids. The CDR3 sequence: CAGSYTGTGNTEAFF. In nucleotides, the CDR3 is TGTGCCGGCAGCTACACCGGGACAGGGAACACTGAAGCTTTCTTT.

The genes are TRBV30 and TRBJ2-1, with a weak D call TRBD2 (6 bases). There are 13 residues in the CDR3. The germline V and J ends were trimmed by 0 bases and 10 bases, with 13 bases remaining between them. CDR1 and CDR2 (germline): GTSNPN, SVGIG (reference sequence). CDR3 nucleotides: TGTGCCTGGAGTGTGGGGAGGACCTACGAGCAGTTCTTC. It translates to CAWSVGRTYEQFF.

This clonotype was seen many times. The chain combines TRBV7-9 with TRBJ2-7, with a weak D call TRBD2 (5 bases). CDR1 is SEHNR and CDR2 is FQNEAQ in the germline V gene (reference sequence). The CDR3 is 16 residues long. V shed 5 bases and J shed 5 bases, with 22 bases lying between them. CDR3 sequence: CASSPRRPEDLNEQYF. Written as DNA, the CDR3 is TGTGCCAGCAGCCCGAGGCGGCCGGAGGATTTAAACGAGCAGTACTTC.

This clonotype appeared many times. The J gene is TRBJ2-3, the V gene TRBV30; D gene ambiguous. Germline V CDR1 and CDR2: GTSNPN, SVGIG (reference sequence). Deletions cut 3 bases from V and 5 bases from J, with 6 bases between. This CDR3 spans 11 amino acids. As DNA, the CDR3 is TGTGCCTGGAGGGAAGAAGATACGCAGTATTTT. Residues: CAWREEDTQYF.

This clonotype came up many times. One end of the junction does not line up with germline, which may come from a read error. V is TRBV12-3 or TRBV12-4 and J is TRBJ2-7; 11 nucleotides match TRBD2. This CDR3 region has 14 residues. The DNA for the CDR3 is TGTGCCAGCAGCTTAGCGGGAGGGTTTCTCGAGCAGTACTTC. It encodes CASSLAGGFLEQYF.

This clonotype was seen many times. The chain combines TRBV5-1 with TRBJ2-1; D remains ambiguous. V was clipped by 4 bases and J by 8 bases, with 25 bases between them. From germline, CDR1 is SGHRS and CDR2 YFSETQ. This CDR3 region has 17 residues. The CDR3 sequence is CASSPTWSGSTRDEQFF. DNA of the CDR3: TGCGCCAGCAGCCCAACGTGGTCAGGCTCAACTCGGGATGAGCAGTTCTTC.

The J gene is TRBJ1-3, the V gene TRBV20-1, with D unclear. The CDR3 totals 12 residues. Germline CDR1 DFQATT, CDR2 SNEGSKA (reference sequence). Trimming removed 6 bases from V and 3 bases from J, with 9 bases in between. The CDR3 DNA reads TGCAGTGCCGGCCAGATTGGAAACACCATATATTTT. Translation: CSAGQIGNTIYF.

This clonotype was counted many times. The V call is TRBV20-1, the J call TRBJ2-7; D perhaps matches TRBD1 (6 bases). V was cut by 5 bases and J by 7 bases, with 24 bases left in between. Germline V lookup: CDR1 DFQATT, CDR2 SNEGSKA (reference sequence). This CDR3 spans 15 amino acids. The CDR3 sequence is CSAPKQGGGSMEQYF. Here the CDR3 DNA reads TGCAGTGCTCCAAAACAGGGTGGCGGTTCGATGGAGCAGTACTTC.

This clonotype was counted many times. The chain recombines TRBV10-3 with TRBJ2-7; D unresolved. This CDR3 region has 12 residues. With 2 bases removed from V and 4 bases from J, the gap between germline ends came to 6 bases. Per germline, CDR1 ENHRY and CDR2 SYGVKD. The CDR3 region is CAISEPYYEQYF. The DNA for the CDR3 is TGTGCCATCAGTGAGCCGTATTACGAGCAGTACTTC.

This clonotype was seen many times. This rearrangement joins TRBV12-3 or TRBV12-4 to TRBJ2-7; TRBD2 aligns across 8 bases. The CDR3 extends over 11 amino acids. The V gene end was trimmed by 4 bases and the J gene end by 11 bases; junction bases not matched to a gene: 4. The CDR3 here is CASSSIAGKYF. The DNA of the CDR3 is TGTGCCAGCAGTTCCATAGCGGGAAAGTACTTC.

This clonotype was seen repeatedly, ten times or more. The genes are TRBV7-2 and TRBJ1-5, with no clear D. Germline assignment: CDR1 SGHTA and CDR2 FQGNSA. Trimming took 1 base from V and 2 from J, leaving 9 bases between them. The CDR3 contains 15 residues. The CDR3 protein is CASSLDSGGNQPQHF. The CDR3 DNA reads as TGTGCCAGCAGCTTAGATTCTGGGGGCAATCAGCCCCAGCATTTT.

The rearrangement uses TRBV28 and TRBJ2-1, with TRBD1 matching 9 bases. Germline CDR1 is MDHEN and CDR2 is SYDVKM. V lost 2 bases to trimming and J lost 8 bases; unmatched junction nucleotides: 7. The CDR3 loop spans 15 amino acids. CDR3 in DNA: TGTGCCAGCAGTTTAGGGACAGGGAAGGGTTATGAGCAGTTCTTC. Protein sequence: CASSLGTGKGYEQFF.

This clonotype showed up just a few times. The genes are TRBV15 and TRBJ2-7, with unresolved D. CDR3 length: 14 amino acids. V lost 0 bases, J lost 2 bases, and 8 bases lay in between. Germline V CDR1 and CDR2: LNHNV, YYDKDF (reference sequence). The DNA of the CDR3 is TGTGCCACCAGCAGAGAATTCACAACCTACGAGCAGTACTTC. Amino acids: CATSREFTTYEQYF.

This clonotype was recorded once. This may come from a read error, since a much larger clone is one base off. This sequence joins TRBV18 and TRBJ2-3; D gene unclear. Per the germline V gene, CDR1 is KGHSH and CDR2 is LQKENI. V was trimmed by 3 bases and J by 6 bases, leaving 10 bases between them. The CDR3 runs to 13 residues. CDR3 coding DNA: TGTGCCAGCTCACCGCCGGGTTGGGATACGCAGTATTTT. As protein: CASSPPGWDTQYF.

This clonotype was observed at least ten times. The J gene is TRBJ2-1, the V gene TRBV12-3 or TRBV12-4; possibly TRBD1 for D (5 bases). V gave up 2 bases and J gave up 4 bases, with 18 bases separating them. This CDR3 is built from 17 residues. CDR3: CASSLSSRGGSYNEQFF. The DNA of the CDR3 is TGTGCCAGCAGTTTATCCTCTAGGGGTGGGTCGTACAATGAGCAGTTCTTC.

In this sample, this clonotype turned up many times. V and J are TRBV27 and TRBJ2-1, with D uncertain. V was cut by 5 bases and J by 9 bases, with 8 bases left in between. Germline V gene sequence: CDR1 MNHEY, CDR2 SMNVEV (reference sequence). This CDR3 comprises 11 residues. The CDR3 loop reads CASSALGEQFF. Here the CDR3 DNA reads TGTGCCAGCAGTGCCCTGGGTGAGCAGTTCTTC.

This clonotype was seen at least ten times. The V gene is TRBV12-3 or TRBV12-4, the J gene TRBJ2-5, with D perhaps matching TRBD2 (6 bases). This CDR3 is built from 14 residues. V lost 6 bases to trimming and J lost 5 bases, with 16 bases between them. CDR3 in amino acids: CASSTGGERETQYF. Written as DNA, the CDR3 is TGTGCCAGCAGCACTGGCGGGGAACGGGAGACCCAGTACTTC.

This clonotype was seen more than once but under ten times. The chain links TRBV6-1 to TRBJ2-2; no definite D call. There are 14 residues in the CDR3. Germline lookup yields CDR1 MNHNS and CDR2 SASEGT. Trimming took off 7 bases at V and 4 bases at J, with 13 bases between the two ends. CDR3 residues: CASTFHAGTGELFF. Written as DNA, the CDR3 is TGTGCCAGCACCTTCCACGCAGGCACCGGGGAGCTGTTTTTT.

This clonotype was counted a single time. At one end, the junction sequence differs from germline, possibly due to a read error. V is TRBV29-1 and J is TRBJ1-3, with D perhaps TRBD1 (5 bases). In germline, CDR1 is SQVTM, CDR2 ANQGSEA. The CDR3 extends over 13 amino acids. The CDR3 protein is CSAGTGSGNTIYF. CDR3 nucleotide sequence: TGTAGCGCTGGGACGGGTTCTGGAAACACCATATATTTT.